Listed here is a single T cell receptor beta chain. Germline V CDR1 and CDR2: SGHRS, YFSETQ. Deletions cut 0 bases from V and 7 bases from J, with 14 bases between. This CDR3 contains 15 residues. This sample is part of a study of T cell responses to AZD1222 COVID-19 vaccine. The data were produced by immunoSEQ multiplex PCR, yet TCRdb's version contains in-frame clones alone and is incomplete. The sample consists of about 170,000 clones, roughly 91% of them appearing once. The sample here was peripheral blood, taken on day 0 of AZD1222 vaccination. The receptor was derived from an adult in good health. This rearrangement joins TRBV5-1 to TRBJ2-1, with D possibly TRBD2 on 7 matching bases. The CDR3 nucleotides read TGCGCCAGCAGCTTGGCGGGGGGCGCATCTAATGAGCAGTTCTTC. It is translated as CASSLAGGASNEQFF.